This T cell receptor beta chain was obtained from a study of vaccination effects on CD4 cells after COVID-19. On the study more broadly: It was a median of 72 days after the second dose that post-vaccine samples were obtained.

Produced via immunoSEQ multiplex PCR; TCRdb's table is partial and in-frame only. The repertoire holds roughly 13,000 clones, with over 60% as singletons. Before sequencing, viral peptide pools were used by the ViraFEST assay to expand antigen-specific CD4+ T cells. Subsequent to roughly 10 days of culture, CD4+ T cells were isolated. Either the BNT162b2 or mRNA-1273 vaccine was given to participants in two doses. In culture with approximately 10 IU/ml IL-2 and roughly 10 ug/ml peptides, PBMC were grown at around 1.8 million per well. Germline V lookup: CDR1 SGHTA, CDR2 FQGNSA. The V gene lost 2 bases and the J gene lost 5 bases, with 23 bases spanning the gap. CDR3 size: 18 residues. Comments on this clone: Its antigen remains unidentified.

V and J are TRBV7-2 and TRBJ2-3, with D maybe TRBD2 (6 bases). This TCR was recovered from a human donor who received a COVID-19 vaccine. Sequencing used CD4+ T cells from PBMCs cultured with SARS-CoV-2 spike peptides, obtained after COVID-19 vaccination. For the CDR3, the DNA is TGTGCCAGCAGCTTAAGGGGTGGGACTGGGAGATTGGAAGATACGCAGTATTTT. This encodes CASSLRGGTGRLEDTQYF.